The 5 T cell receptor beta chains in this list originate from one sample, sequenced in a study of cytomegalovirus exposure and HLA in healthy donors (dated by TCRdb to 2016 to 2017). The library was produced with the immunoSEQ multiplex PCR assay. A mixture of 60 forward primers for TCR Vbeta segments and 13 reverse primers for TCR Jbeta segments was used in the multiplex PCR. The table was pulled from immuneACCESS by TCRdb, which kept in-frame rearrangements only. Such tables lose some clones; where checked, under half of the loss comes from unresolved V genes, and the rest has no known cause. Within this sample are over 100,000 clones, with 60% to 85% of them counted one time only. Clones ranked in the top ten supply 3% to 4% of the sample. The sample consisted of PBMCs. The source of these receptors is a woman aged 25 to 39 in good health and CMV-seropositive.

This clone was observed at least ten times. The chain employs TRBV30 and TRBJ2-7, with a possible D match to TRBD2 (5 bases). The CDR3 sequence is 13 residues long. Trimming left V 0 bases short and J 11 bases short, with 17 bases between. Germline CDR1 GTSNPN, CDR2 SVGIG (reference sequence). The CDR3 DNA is TGTGCCTGGAGTGTACAGAACAGCCCGAGGGAGTACTTC. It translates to CAWSVQNSPREYF.

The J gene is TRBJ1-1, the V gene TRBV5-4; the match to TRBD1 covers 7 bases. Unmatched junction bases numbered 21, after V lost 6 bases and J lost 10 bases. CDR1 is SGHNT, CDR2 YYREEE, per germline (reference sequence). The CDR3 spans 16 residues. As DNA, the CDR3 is TGTGCCAGCACCCCCCAGCCAGGGACAGACCCCGGGCGAGCTTTCTTT. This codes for CASTPQPGTDPGRAFF.

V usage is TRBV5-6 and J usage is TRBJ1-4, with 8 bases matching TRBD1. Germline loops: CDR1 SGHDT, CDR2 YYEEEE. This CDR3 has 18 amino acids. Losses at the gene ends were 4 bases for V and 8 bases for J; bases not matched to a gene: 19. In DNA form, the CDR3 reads TGTGCCAGCAGCCCGTACCCAGGGGGCGGAGGTTACGGGGAAAAACTGTTTTTT. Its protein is CASSPYPGGGGYGEKLFF.

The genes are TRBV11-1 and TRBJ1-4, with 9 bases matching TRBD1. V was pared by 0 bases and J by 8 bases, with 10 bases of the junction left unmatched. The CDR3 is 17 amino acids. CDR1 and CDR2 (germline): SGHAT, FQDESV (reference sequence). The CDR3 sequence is CASSLAGQGGRKEKLFF. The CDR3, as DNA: TGTGCCAGCAGCTTAGCGGGACAGGGAGGGAGGAAGGAAAAACTGTTTTTT.

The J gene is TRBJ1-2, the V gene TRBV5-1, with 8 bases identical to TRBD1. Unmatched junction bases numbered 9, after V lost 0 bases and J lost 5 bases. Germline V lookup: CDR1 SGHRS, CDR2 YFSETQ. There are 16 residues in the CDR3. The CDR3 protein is CASSLAGQGRGYGYTF. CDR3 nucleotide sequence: TGCGCCAGCAGCTTGGCCGGACAGGGAAGGGGGTATGGCTACACCTTC.